A selection of T cell receptor beta chains follows, all from one sample in a study of CD8 T cells in ankylosing spondylitis. TCRdb ran MiXCR on the 5' RACE reads and lists one entry per CDR3 protein. The sample yields 250,000 or so distinct CDR3 sequences, 18% seen once. Source material: blood, either unsorted or a sorted T cell fraction (not recorded which). The receptors stem from a male donor with ankylosing spondylitis or in good health (not recorded which). CDR3s include the opening cysteine and the closing phenylalanine or tryptophan. A D gene is named only where the DNA matches it firmly. Rows may omit the clone size; those that give it use once, few, many or a size class.

d_call	clone_size	v_call	j_call	cdr3_nt	cdr3_aa
NA	few	TRBV20-1	TRBJ2-1	TGCAGTGCTAGAGATCTTTACAATGAGCAGTTCTTC	CSARDLYNEQFF
NA	few	TRBV29-1	TRBJ1-1	TGCAGCGTTGGCGGGACTGAAGCTTTCTTT	CSVGGTEAFF
TRBD2	few	TRBV6-1	TRBJ2-1	TGTGCCAGCAGCCCAGCGGGGGCGGACTACAATGAGCAGTTCTTC	CASSPAGADYNEQFF
NA	many	TRBV4-1	TRBJ1-2	TGCGCCAGCCGACGCGCTACCGACAGTAACTATGGCTACACCTTC	CASRRATDSNYGYTF
NA	few	TRBV7-2	TRBJ2-3	TGTGCCAGCAGCTTAGATGACACTACTAGCACAGATACGCAGTATTTT	CASSLDDTTSTDTQYF
NA	many	TRBV9	TRBJ1-5	TGTGCCAGCAGCGAAGGGGGGGACCCCTTTTGGCCCCAGCATTTT	CASSEGGDPFWPQHF
TRBD2	few	TRBV15	TRBJ2-1	TGTGCCACGGGGCGGGAGGGCCGTAACAATGAGCAGTTCTTC	CATGREGRNNEQFF
NA	NA	TRBV7-2	TRBJ2-5	TGTGCCAGCAGCTTAGCAAGGGTTAGAAAACAAGAGACCCAGTACTTC	CASSLARVRKQETQYF
TRBD2	NA	TRBV29-1	TRBJ2-7	TGCAGCGTTGAAGATCCGAGCGGGAGCCCCTCCTACGAGCAGTACTTC	CSVEDPSGSPSYEQYF
TRBD2	few	TRBV4-2	TRBJ2-7	TGTGCCAGCAGCCCCGGACTAGGAGGCTACGAGCAGTACTTC	CASSPGLGGYEQYF
NA	NA	TRBV4-1	TRBJ2-3	TGCGCCAGCAGCCAAGATCTCCTAGATACGCAGTATTTT	CASSQDLLDTQYF
TRBD2	few	TRBV7-2	TRBJ2-1	TGTGCCAGCAGCTTAGCCCCTAGGACTAGCGGGAGCTCCTACAATGAGCAGTTCTTC	CASSLAPRTSGSSYNEQFF
NA	few	TRBV7-9	TRBJ1-2	TGTGCCAGCAGCTGGGGGGATGGACAGAAAATCTATGGCTACACCTTC	CASSWGDGQKIYGYTF
TRBD1	NA	TRBV29-1	TRBJ2-5	TGCAGCGCACAGGGGCGATGGGAGACCCAGTACTTC	CSAQGRWETQYF
NA	many	TRBV27	TRBJ1-6	TGTGCCAGCAGTTTATTTCTAAGTGACTCCTATAATTCACCCCTCCACTTT	CASSLFLSDSYNSPLHF
TRBD2	NA	TRBV3-1	TRBJ2-3	TGTGCCAGCAGCGTCGGACTAGCATCTAGCACAGATACGCAGTATTTT	CASSVGLASSTDTQYF
TRBD2	many	TRBV29-1	TRBJ2-7	TGCAGCGTCCCAAACGCGGGAGGGCCAGGATACGAGCAGTACTTC	CSVPNAGGPGYEQYF
TRBD1	NA	TRBV27	TRBJ1-6	TGTGCCAGCAGTCCCGGACAGGGTCTACCACCCCTCCACTTT	CASSPGQGLPPLHF
TRBD1	many	TRBV7-2	TRBJ2-5	TGTGCCAGCAGCACCGGGACAGAGGTTTTGGAGACCCAGTACTTC	CASSTGTEVLETQYF
NA	NA	TRBV29-1	TRBJ2-3	TGCAGCGACAGAGGCCGGTACACAGATACGCAGTATTTT	CSDRGRYTDTQYF
TRBD2	few	TRBV12-3/TRBV12-4	TRBJ2-5	TGTGCCAGCAGTTCCGAGGGACTAGCGGGACAAGAGACCCAGTACTTC	CASSSEGLAGQETQYF
TRBD1	NA	TRBV5-6	TRBJ2-5	TGTGCCAGCAGCGAGCGCCGGGACAGGGGACCCTGGGAGACCCAGTACTTC	CASSERRDRGPWETQYF
TRBD2	NA	TRBV27	TRBJ2-1	TGTGCCAGCAGTTTATCCGGCGGGAGGGCCATGAATGAGCAGTTCTTC	CASSLSGGRAMNEQFF
TRBD1	NA	TRBV28	TRBJ2-2	TGTGCCAGCATAGGCGGACAGGTTAACACCGGGGAGCTGTTTTTT	CASIGGQVNTGELFF
TRBD1	few	TRBV6-1	TRBJ2-5	TGTGCCAGCAGCCGCACAGGGGGATCGCCAGAGACCCAGTACTTC	CASSRTGGSPETQYF
NA	NA	TRBV6-5	TRBJ2-7	TGTGCCAGCAGTTGGGGACAGGGGACTAGCGGCTACGAGCAGTACTTC	CASSWGQGTSGYEQYF
TRBD1	NA	TRBV4-1	TRBJ1-2	TGCGCCAGCAGCCAAAGCCCTGGACAGGGGAATTATGGCTACACCTTC	CASSQSPGQGNYGYTF
TRBD1	few	TRBV11-2	TRBJ2-7	TGTGCCAGCAGCCACCGACAGGGGCAGCGTTGGAACGAGCAGTACTTC	CASSHRQGQRWNEQYF
NA	NA	TRBV7-2	TRBJ2-2	TGTGCCAGCAGCTTAGGAGGGGGGGGCAGGTACACCGGGGAGCTGTTTTTT	CASSLGGGGRYTGELFF
TRBD2	NA	TRBV6-2/TRBV6-3	TRBJ2-7	TGTGCCAGCAGTACGGGGATAGCGGGAGGAGTAACCTACGAGCAGTACTTC	CASSTGIAGGVTYEQYF
NA	few	TRBV7-9	TRBJ2-7	TGTGCCAGCAGCGAGGGAGACGAGTACGAGCAGTACTTC	CASSEGDEYEQYF
NA	NA	TRBV4-1	TRBJ1-1	TGCGCCAGCAGGGATAGGGGGGGGGGGCGTATGGCGGAAGCTTTCTTT	CASRDRGGGRMAEAFF
TRBD2	few	TRBV27	TRBJ2-7	TGTGCCAGCAGTTTAAGGTTTAGCGGGACCTCCTACGAGCAGTACTTC	CASSLRFSGTSYEQYF
NA	few	TRBV7-2	TRBJ1-4	TGTGCCAGCAGCGTCGGGGATGCTAATGAAAAACTGTTTTTT	CASSVGDANEKLFF
NA	few	TRBV6-1	TRBJ2-1	TGTGCCAGCAGCTTGGACCGAATCAATGAGCAGTTCTTC	CASSLDRINEQFF
TRBD1	NA	TRBV19	TRBJ1-1	TGTGCCAGTAGTACCCGGGACAGGGTATCCATGAACACTGAAGCTTTCTTT	CASSTRDRVSMNTEAFF
NA	many	TRBV7-9	TRBJ2-1	TGTGCCAGCAGCTCACACAGGGTAGGAGATTACAATGAGCAGTTCTTC	CASSSHRVGDYNEQFF
NA	NA	TRBV6-5	TRBJ2-7	TGTGCCAGCAGTTACGGCCACGAGCAGTACTTC	CASSYGHEQYF
TRBD2	many	TRBV7-8	TRBJ2-7	TGTGCCAGCAGCTTTCTAGCGGGAGGTGGGGAGCAGTACTTC	CASSFLAGGGEQYF
NA	NA	TRBV2	TRBJ2-7	TGTGCCAGTTACAGGGGCAGGGAGGGGGATCAGCTCCACGAGCAGTACTTC	CASYRGREGDQLHEQYF
NA	few	TRBV9	TRBJ2-2	TGTGCCAGCAGCGCGGCAGAACCGAACACCGGGGAGCTGTTTTTT	CASSAAEPNTGELFF